This T cell receptor beta chain derives from a study of T cell changes during pregnancy in multiple sclerosis. The V gene lost 4 bases and the J gene lost 0 bases, with 7 bases spanning the gap. The CDR3 extends over 13 amino acids. The germline CDR1 and CDR2 sequences are MNHNS and SASEGT. Profiled with immunoSEQ multiplex PCR; TCRdb holds only in-frame clones, not every one. The table lists over 35,000 clones, around 87% of them singletons. Sequencing used CD4+ T cells from peripheral blood mononuclear cells, obtained in the second trimester of pregnancy. The J gene is TRBJ2-7, the V gene TRBV6-1; D is undetermined. This clonotype originated in a female donor with multiple sclerosis, enrolled in a pregnancy study. This chain's CDR3 is CASSVALSYEQYF. The CDR3 DNA sequence: TGTGCCAGCAGTGTGGCCCTCTCCTACGAGCAGTACTTC.